Following are 9 T cell receptor beta chains from one sample sequenced in a study of CD8 T cells in Susac syndrome (dated by TCRdb to between 2018 and 2020). Library construction relied on the immunoSEQ multiplex PCR assay. RNA was extracted with the RNeasy kit and roughly 0.45 to 1 ug was reverse transcribed using random hexamers. Using fastp at Q25 and MiXCR, TCRdb reprocessed the public reads and kept productive beta chains. Rows merge per CDR3 protein into single entries with the most common DNA and genes. A total of 150,000 to 200,000 distinct CDR3 sequences appear in this sample, over 85% of them only once. 0.11% to 0.15% of the sample lies in the top ten. The sequencing input was CD4+ T cells from PBMCs. These receptors came from a human donor in good health.

This rearrangement joins TRBV11-1 to TRBJ2-7; the match to TRBD2 covers 8 bases. V was pared by 5 bases and J by 3 bases, with 9 bases of the junction left unmatched. Per the germline V gene, CDR1 is SGHAT and CDR2 is FQDESV (reference sequence). The CDR3 contains 15 residues. The CDR3 region has the DNA TGTGCCAGCAGCCCCCGGGTAGCGGGAATCTACGAGCAGTACTTC. Its protein is CASSPRVAGIYEQYF.

The V call is TRBV30, the J call TRBJ1-5, with unresolved D. The CDR3 totals 13 residues. Trimming shortened V by 0 bases and J by 4 bases, and 7 bases separated the two germline ends. Germline CDR1 reads GTSNPN; CDR2 reads SVGIG (reference sequence). In DNA, the CDR3 is TGTGCCTGGAGTGTAAGTTTGAATCAGCCCCAGCATTTT. It codes for CAWSVSLNQPQHF.

The CDR3 DNA follows: TGTGCCAGCAGCTTAGGTAGCGGCTGGGACAATGAGCAGTTCTTC. This translates into CASSLGSGWDNEQFF. This chain links TRBV7-3 with TRBJ2-1; D is possibly TRBD2 (6 bases). V lost 2 bases and J lost 5, with 13 bases in between. The CDR3 totals 15 residues. In germline, CDR1 is SGHTA, CDR2 FQGTGA. Full variable domain (rest looked up from reference TRBV7-3 and TRBJ2-1): GAGVSQTPSNKVTEKGKYVELRCDPISGHTALYWYRQSLGQGPEFLIYFQGTGAADDSGLPNDRFFAVRPEGSVSTLKIQRTERGDSAVYLCASSLGSGWDNEQFFGPGTRLTVL.

The rearrangement joins TRBV30 to TRBJ1-5, with D possibly TRBD1 on 5 matching bases. The CDR3 extends over 14 amino acids. V shed 1 base and J shed 6 bases, with 13 bases lying between them. Germline CDR1 reads GTSNPN; CDR2 reads SVGIG (reference sequence). The CDR3 here is CAWSAGLGGQPQHF. The CDR3 region has the DNA TGTGCCTGGAGTGCAGGGTTGGGGGGTCAGCCCCAGCATTTT.

The chain combines TRBV5-1 with TRBJ1-1; TRBD1 is a possible D gene (6 bases). CDR1 and CDR2 (germline): SGHRS, YFSETQ. Between the trimmed V and J ends, which lost 1 base and 4 bases, there was a span of 11 bases. This CDR3 spans 14 amino acids. The chain's CDR3 is CASSLTAGATEAFF. The CDR3 coding sequence is TGCGCCAGCAGCTTGACCGCAGGGGCCACTGAAGCTTTCTTT.

The chain recombines TRBV9 with TRBJ2-1; D ambiguous. Germline CDR1 is SGDLS and CDR2 is YYNGEE. This CDR3 spans 16 amino acids. Trimming removed 0 bases from V and 0 bases from J, with 10 bases in between. CDR3 sequence reads: CASSVAAPPSYNEQFF. The DNA of the CDR3 is TGTGCCAGCAGCGTAGCGGCGCCTCCCTCCTACAATGAGCAGTTCTTC.

The CDR3 DNA reads as TGTGCCAGCAGCGTGGGCGTGGCAAACAATTCACCCCTCCACTTT. Protein sequence: CASSVGVANNSPLHF. The chain is built from TRBV9 and TRBJ1-6, with D unclear. The CDR3 totals 15 residues. Germline CDR1 SGDLS, CDR2 YYNGEE. V shed 2 bases and J shed 7 bases, with 13 bases lying between them.

V usage is TRBV28 and J usage is TRBJ1-2; D is uncertain. The CDR3 sequence is 11 residues long. Germline loops: CDR1 MDHEN, CDR2 SYDVKM. V lost 10 bases, J lost 2 bases, and 8 bases lay in between. The CDR3 here is CATSRNYGYTF. CDR3 nucleotide sequence: TGTGCCACTTCGCGCAACTATGGCTACACCTTC.

This chain joins TRBV12-3 or TRBV12-4 and TRBJ2-5, with D possibly matching TRBD1 (5 bases). This CDR3 contains 14 residues. Trimming cost V 10 bases and J 0 bases, with 15 bases left between them. The CDR3 sequence: CATTYQGDQETQYF. CDR3 DNA: TGTGCCACCACCTACCAGGGTGACCAAGAGACCCAGTACTTC.